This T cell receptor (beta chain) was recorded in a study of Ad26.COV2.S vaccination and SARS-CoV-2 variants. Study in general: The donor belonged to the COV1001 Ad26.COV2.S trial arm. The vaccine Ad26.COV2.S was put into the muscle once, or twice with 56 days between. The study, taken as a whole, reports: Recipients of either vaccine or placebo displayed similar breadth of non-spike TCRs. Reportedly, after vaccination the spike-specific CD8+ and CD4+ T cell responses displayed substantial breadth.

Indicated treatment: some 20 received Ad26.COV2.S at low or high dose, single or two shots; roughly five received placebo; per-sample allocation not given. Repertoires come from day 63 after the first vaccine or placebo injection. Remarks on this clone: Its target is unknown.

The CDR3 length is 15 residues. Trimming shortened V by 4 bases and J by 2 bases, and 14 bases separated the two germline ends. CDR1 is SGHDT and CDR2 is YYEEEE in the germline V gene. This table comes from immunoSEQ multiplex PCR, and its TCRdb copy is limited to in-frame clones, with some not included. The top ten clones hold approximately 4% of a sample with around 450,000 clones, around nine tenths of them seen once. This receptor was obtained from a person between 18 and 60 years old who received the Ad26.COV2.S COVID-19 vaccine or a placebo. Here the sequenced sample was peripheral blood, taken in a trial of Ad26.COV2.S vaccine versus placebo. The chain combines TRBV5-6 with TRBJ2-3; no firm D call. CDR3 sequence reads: CASSDQLQPTDTQYF. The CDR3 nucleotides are TGTGCCAGCAGCGACCAATTGCAGCCCACAGATACGCAGTATTTT.